Following are 8 T cell receptor beta chains from one sample sequenced in a study of PD-1 blockade in mismatch repair-deficient tumors. Profiled with immunoSEQ multiplex PCR; TCRdb holds only in-frame clones, not every one. This table holds several thousand clones, about 90% found once. For these receptors, no antigen is known. Noted time point: approximately 10-day in vitro stimulation with candidate mutation-associated neoantigen peptide 1. The sample in question was cells cultured in vitro, obtained from a patient treated with pembrolizumab. These receptors originate from an adult with mismatch repair-deficient cancer.

This clone occurred a few times. The genes are TRBV2 and TRBJ2-7, with D unresolved. The CDR3 consists of 14 residues. Deletions cut 6 bases from V and 2 bases from J, with 14 bases between. Per the germline V gene, CDR1 is SNHLY and CDR2 is FYNNEI. The DNA for the CDR3 is TGTGCCAGCAGGCCCTCGGTGGCGACCTACGAGCAGTACTTC. It specifies CASRPSVATYEQYF.

The chain is built from TRBV6-1 and TRBJ2-7; the match to TRBD2 covers 14 bases. The junction had 5 bases not matched to a gene; V was cut back by 3 bases and J by 7 bases. The CDR3 length is 15 residues. Germline V lookup: CDR1 MNHNS, CDR2 SASEGT. The DNA for the CDR3 is TGTGCCAGCAGTGAGCAGGGACTAGCGGGAGCTGAGCAGTACTTC. Protein: CASSEQGLAGAEQYF.

The rearrangement joins TRBV7-7 to TRBJ2-1; D is undetermined. This CDR3 is 13 amino acids long. Germline values: CDR1 SSHAT, CDR2 FNYEAQ (reference sequence). V dropped 5 bases and J dropped 9 bases, with 14 bases sitting between them. CDR3 amino acids: CASSPSRTFEQFF. Here the CDR3 DNA reads TGTGCCAGCAGCCCCTCCCGGACGTTTGAGCAGTTCTTC.

This chain joins TRBV11-3 and TRBJ2-7, with 7 bases fitting TRBD2. Looked up from germline, CDR1 is SGHNT and CDR2 is YENEEA. Germline trimming cut 4 bases from V and 5 bases from J; bases unmatched to any gene: 5. The CDR3 runs 13 residues. CDR3: CASSSEREDEQYF. As DNA, the CDR3 is TGTGCCAGCAGCTCTGAGCGGGAAGACGAGCAGTACTTC. The entire variable domain, with the rest obtained from reference TRBV11-3 and TRBJ2-7, is as follows: EAGVVQSPRYKIIEKKQPVAFWCNPISGHNTLYWYLQNLGQGPELLIRYENEEAVDDSQLPKDRFSAERLKGVDSTLKIQPAELGDSAVYLCASSSEREDEQYFGPGTRLTVT.

The chain links TRBV18 to TRBJ2-2, with TRBD2 matching 7 bases. Germline V gives CDR1 KGHSH, CDR2 LQKENI. The CDR3 extends over 16 amino acids. With 8 bases clipped from V and 0 bases from J, the junction kept 9 bases outside the gene matches. The chain's CDR3 is CASQILLAANTGELFF. The CDR3 coding sequence is TGTGCCAGCCAGATCCTCCTAGCGGCGAACACCGGGGAGCTGTTTTTT.

This clone was picked up one time. The DNA of the CDR3 is TGTGCCAGCAGCCGATCCTCCTATGGCACCGGGGAGCTGTTTTTT. Its protein is CASSRSSYGTGELFF. The rearrangement uses TRBV25-1 and TRBJ2-2; no definite D call. CDR3 size: 15 residues. Germline V gene data show CDR1 as MGHDK and CDR2 as SYGVNS. V lost 6 bases, J lost 4 bases, and 15 bases lay in between.

The chain recombines TRBV7-9 with TRBJ1-2; D is undetermined. In germline, CDR1 is SEHNR, CDR2 FQNEAQ (reference sequence). V was pared by 0 bases and J by 8 bases, with 16 bases between. This CDR3 region has 15 residues. As DNA, the CDR3 is TGTGCCAGCAGCTTAGCGCTTCCCGGCCATGTGGGCTACACCTTC. Translating it yields CASSLALPGHVGYTF.

The chain employs TRBV7-8 and TRBJ1-4; the D is unclear. This CDR3 has 15 residues. The V gene lost 1 base and the J gene lost 4 bases, with 10 bases spanning the gap. Germline V gene lookup returns CDR1 SGHVS and CDR2 FQNEAQ. The CDR3 spells CASSLEGSLNEKLFF. The CDR3 DNA sequence: TGTGCCAGCAGCTTAGAAGGGTCCCTTAATGAAAAACTGTTTTTT.